A single TCR beta chain is shown here with its context. The data are from a study of blood T cell repertoires in COVID-19. Study information: Acute-phase and convalescent COVID-19 samples originated in the United States, Italy and Spain. T cells, B-cell-depleted T cells, or PBMCs supplied cDNA or gDNA.

CDR1 SGHTA and CDR2 FQGTGA come from the germline V gene. Trimming removed 4 bases at V and 0 bases at J, with 9 bases between. The CDR3 spans 14 residues. Clones were sequenced by immunoSEQ multiplex PCR, and TCRdb holds only the in-frame ones, with some missing. The sample yields over 100,000 clones, about 91% seen once. The sample taken for sequencing was peripheral blood. The chain couples TRBV7-3 to TRBJ1-1; the D is unclear. The source of this sequence is a man in his fifties with acute or convalescent COVID-19. The CDR3 sequence is CASSSAGVNTEAFF. The CDR3 DNA reads as TGTGCCAGCAGCTCCGCCGGGGTGAACACTGAAGCTTTCTTT.